This T cell receptor (beta chain) was sequenced in a study of cytomegalovirus exposure and HLA in healthy donors. Concerning this clone itself: What it binds is unknown.

60 Vbeta and 13 Jbeta primers were used in PCR. TCRdb's copy holds only in-frame clones and misses some; the assay was immunoSEQ multiplex PCR. The table shows tens of thousands of clones, with roughly 74% occurring only once. Study-level results: Researchers reportedly found TCR beta sequences accurately predicted most subjects' HLA-A and HLA-B alleles.

Trimming shortened V by 4 bases and J by 4 bases, and 4 bases separated the two germline ends. The germline CDR1 and CDR2 sequences are SGHRS and YFSETQ. This CDR3 is 11 amino acids long. Material for sequencing was PBMCs. V is TRBV5-1 and J is TRBJ2-3; D gene ambiguous. This receptor was taken from a man aged 40-49 years in good health and CMV-seronegative. CDR3 DNA sequence: TGCGCCAGCAGCCGGGCAGATACGCAGTATTTT. Protein sequence: CASSRADTQYF.